Listed below are T cell receptor beta chains from one sample, sequenced in a study of T cells in localized non-small cell lung cancer. Generated by immunoSEQ multiplex PCR, the TCRdb table keeps only in-frame clones and is missing some. This sample has roughly 30,000 clones, with roughly 90% found just once. The starting material was peripheral blood mononuclear cells, obtained before any cancer treatment. The receptor source for this set is a woman aged 40 to 75 with stage III lung adenocarcinoma. The CDR3 runs from the conserved cysteine through the conserved F or W. The D gene is left open where the match is weak. Clone size is shown for a subset of rows, as once, few, many or a class of expanded clone.

v_gene: TRBV4-1; len: 14; d_gene: TRBD1; abundance: once; j_gene: TRBJ1-2; CDR3aa: CASSQTGEGYGYTF; CDR3nt: TGCGCCAGCAGCCAGACAGGGGAGGGCTATGGCTACACCTTC
v_gene: TRBV18; len: 16; d_gene: NA; abundance: NA; j_gene: TRBJ2-5; CDR3aa: CASSPPSGDGQETQYF; CDR3nt: TGTGCCAGCTCACCACCGTCAGGGGACGGCCAAGAGACCCAGTACTTC
v_gene: TRBV28; len: 14; d_gene: NA; abundance: NA; j_gene: TRBJ1-1; CDR3aa: CASSLTGVWTEAFF; CDR3nt: TGTGCCAGCAGTTTAACGGGTGTGTGGACTGAAGCTTTCTTT
v_gene: TRBV28; len: 15; d_gene: TRBD2; abundance: NA; j_gene: TRBJ2-1; CDR3aa: CASKGAGLAGDEQFF; CDR3nt: TGTGCCAGCAAGGGGGCCGGACTAGCGGGAGATGAGCAGTTCTTC
v_gene: TRBV5-6; len: 15; d_gene: NA; abundance: NA; j_gene: TRBJ1-4; CDR3aa: CASSFKGATNEKLFF; CDR3nt: TGTGCCAGCAGCTTTAAGGGTGCAACTAATGAAAAACTGTTTTTT
v_gene: TRBV10-3; len: 14; d_gene: NA; abundance: NA; j_gene: TRBJ2-7; CDR3aa: CAISDRGSSYEQYF; CDR3nt: TGTGCCATCAGTGATCGGGGGAGTTCGTACGAGCAGTACTTC
v_gene: TRBV5-1; len: 14; d_gene: NA; abundance: few; j_gene: TRBJ2-3; CDR3aa: CASSSLQLTDTQYF; CDR3nt: TGCGCCAGCAGCTCGTTACAGCTCACAGATACGCAGTATTTT
v_gene: TRBV7-7; len: 13; d_gene: NA; abundance: NA; j_gene: TRBJ2-7; CDR3aa: CASSLAGSYEQYF; CDR3nt: TGTGCTAGCAGCTTAGCAGGGTCCTACGAGCAGTACTTC
v_gene: TRBV7-9; len: 16; d_gene: TRBD2; abundance: NA; j_gene: TRBJ2-7; CDR3aa: CASSLAPSGDIYEQYF; CDR3nt: TGTGCCAGCAGCTTAGCCCCTAGCGGAGACATTTACGAGCAGTACTTC
v_gene: TRBV29-1; len: 11; d_gene: NA; abundance: NA; j_gene: TRBJ1-2; CDR3aa: CSVEFGTSYTF; CDR3nt: TGCAGCGTTGAATTTGGGACTAGCTACACCTTC
v_gene: TRBV7-3; len: 16; d_gene: TRBD1; abundance: NA; j_gene: TRBJ2-3; CDR3aa: CASSPGQGLSTDTQYF; CDR3nt: TGTGCCAGCAGCCCCGGACAGGGCCTTAGCACAGATACGCAGTATTTT
v_gene: TRBV5-5; len: 15; d_gene: TRBD1; abundance: NA; j_gene: TRBJ2-2; CDR3aa: CASSNRDRSVGELFF; CDR3nt: TGTGCCAGCAGCAACCGGGACAGGTCTGTCGGGGAGCTGTTTTTT
v_gene: TRBV15; len: 13; d_gene: NA; abundance: few; j_gene: TRBJ1-2; CDR3aa: CATSSGTPRGYTF; CDR3nt: TGTGCCACCAGCAGCGGGACCCCCCGTGGCTACACCTTC
v_gene: TRBV6-6; len: 13; d_gene: NA; abundance: NA; j_gene: TRBJ1-5; CDR3aa: CASGDGGYQPQHF; CDR3nt: TGTGCCAGCGGGGACGGGGGATACCAGCCCCAGCATTTT
v_gene: TRBV5-1; len: 14; d_gene: NA; abundance: few; j_gene: TRBJ1-4; CDR3aa: CASSLVPDAEDLFF; CDR3nt: TGCGCCAGCAGCTTGGTTCCGGACGCCGAGGACCTGTTTTTT
v_gene: TRBV2; len: 16; d_gene: NA; abundance: NA; j_gene: TRBJ2-2; CDR3aa: CASSPPGFKSTGELFF; CDR3nt: TGTGCCAGCAGTCCCCCTGGGTTCAAGTCGACCGGGGAGCTGTTTTTT
v_gene: TRBV6-5; len: 14; d_gene: TRBD1; abundance: NA; j_gene: TRBJ2-4; CDR3aa: CASRPTGNTNIQYF; CDR3nt: TGTGCCAGCCGACCGACAGGGAATACGAACATTCAGTACTTC
v_gene: TRBV4-3; len: 22; d_gene: TRBD1; abundance: NA; j_gene: TRBJ1-1; CDR3aa: CASSRGPGTGTLLSIMNTEAFF; CDR3nt: TGCGCCAGCAGCCGTGGCCCCGGGACAGGGACCCTACTATCAATTATGAACACTGAAGCTTTCTTT
v_gene: TRBV27; len: 12; d_gene: NA; abundance: NA; j_gene: TRBJ1-5; CDR3aa: CASSFPNQPQHF; CDR3nt: TGTGCCAGCAGTTTTCCCAATCAGCCCCAGCATTTT
v_gene: TRBV30; len: 13; d_gene: TRBD2; abundance: NA; j_gene: TRBJ2-1; CDR3aa: CAWEREGYNEQFF; CDR3nt: TGTGCCTGGGAGCGGGAGGGCTACAATGAGCAGTTCTTC
v_gene: TRBV6-6; len: 11; d_gene: NA; abundance: NA; j_gene: TRBJ2-7; CDR3aa: CASSGEYEQYF; CDR3nt: TGTGCCAGCTCTGGGGAGTACGAGCAGTACTTC
v_gene: TRBV2; len: 14; d_gene: TRBD1; abundance: NA; j_gene: TRBJ2-5; CDR3aa: CASSGTGGPETQYF; CDR3nt: TGTGCCAGCAGCGGGACAGGGGGCCCGGAGACCCAGTACTTC
v_gene: TRBV2; len: 15; d_gene: TRBD1; abundance: once; j_gene: TRBJ2-2; CDR3aa: CASSGGQGGTGELFF; CDR3nt: TGTGCCAGCAGCGGGGGACAGGGGGGCACCGGGGAGCTGTTTTTT
v_gene: TRBV7-9; len: 14; d_gene: TRBD1; abundance: NA; j_gene: TRBJ2-5; CDR3aa: CASSPQGSGETQYF; CDR3nt: TGTGCCAGCAGCCCACAGGGGTCAGGTGAGACCCAGTACTTC
v_gene: TRBV19; len: 14; d_gene: TRBD1; abundance: NA; j_gene: TRBJ2-3; CDR3aa: CASRNRGQADTQYF; CDR3nt: TGTGCCAGTAGGAACAGGGGGCAGGCAGATACGCAGTATTTT
v_gene: TRBV4-1; len: 15; d_gene: NA; abundance: NA; j_gene: TRBJ1-2; CDR3aa: CASSQVPGEAYGYTF; CDR3nt: TGCGCCAGCAGCCAAGTTCCCGGGGAGGCCTATGGCTACACCTTC
v_gene: TRBV6-4; len: 15; d_gene: TRBD1; abundance: NA; j_gene: TRBJ2-3; CDR3aa: CASSDGTGDTDTQYF; CDR3nt: TGTGCCAGCAGTGACGGGACAGGTGACACAGATACGCAGTATTTT
v_gene: TRBV11-1; len: 15; d_gene: NA; abundance: once; j_gene: TRBJ1-2; CDR3aa: CASSVVVKAGKTYGF; CDR3nt: TGTGCCAGCAGCGTGGTTGTTAAGGCTGGAAAGACCTATGGCTTC
v_gene: TRBV28; len: 13; d_gene: NA; abundance: NA; j_gene: TRBJ1-2; CDR3aa: CASSLGGNYGYTF; CDR3nt: TGTGCCAGCAGCTTAGGGGGGAACTATGGCTACACCTTC
v_gene: TRBV7-3; len: 15; d_gene: TRBD2; abundance: NA; j_gene: TRBJ2-1; CDR3aa: CASSPWVAGVNEQFF; CDR3nt: TGTGCCAGCAGCCCCTGGGTAGCGGGGGTCAATGAGCAGTTCTTC
v_gene: TRBV27; len: 14; d_gene: NA; abundance: NA; j_gene: TRBJ2-7; CDR3aa: CASSLGPTPYEQYF; CDR3nt: TGTGCCAGCAGTTTAGGACCTACTCCCTACGAGCAGTACTTC
v_gene: TRBV5-1; len: 16; d_gene: TRBD2; abundance: once; j_gene: TRBJ2-1; CDR3aa: CASSLGETSGTNEQFF; CDR3nt: TGCGCCAGCAGCTTGGGGGAAACTAGCGGGACTAATGAGCAGTTCTTC
v_gene: TRBV2; len: 13; d_gene: NA; abundance: few; j_gene: TRBJ2-1; CDR3aa: CASSAEGVNEQFF; CDR3nt: TGTGCCAGCAGTGCAGAAGGGGTCAATGAGCAGTTCTTC
v_gene: TRBV28; len: 14; d_gene: NA; abundance: NA; j_gene: TRBJ1-1; CDR3aa: CASSLPFSNTEAFF; CDR3nt: TGTGCCAGCAGTTTACCGTTTTCGAACACTGAAGCTTTCTTT
v_gene: TRBV6-5; len: 14; d_gene: TRBD1; abundance: NA; j_gene: TRBJ2-3; CDR3aa: CASSLSTGADTQYF; CDR3nt: TGTGCCAGCAGTCTTAGCACAGGGGCAGATACGCAGTATTTT
v_gene: TRBV20-1; len: 11; d_gene: NA; abundance: few; j_gene: TRBJ2-1; CDR3aa: CSARTDSEQFF; CDR3nt: TGCAGTGCTAGGACAGATAGTGAGCAGTTCTTC
v_gene: TRBV7-9; len: 15; d_gene: NA; abundance: NA; j_gene: TRBJ1-1; CDR3aa: CASSPRGSVGPEAFF; CDR3nt: TGTGCCAGCAGTCCCCGGGGGTCGGTCGGCCCTGAAGCTTTCTTT
v_gene: TRBV6-6; len: 14; d_gene: TRBD1; abundance: NA; j_gene: TRBJ1-5; CDR3aa: CASSYQGARQPQHF; CDR3nt: TGTGCCAGCAGTTACCAGGGGGCCCGTCAGCCCCAGCATTTT
v_gene: TRBV30; len: 13; d_gene: NA; abundance: NA; j_gene: TRBJ1-2; CDR3aa: CAWSVGVFSGYTF; CDR3nt: TGTGCCTGGAGTGTAGGAGTTTTTTCTGGCTACACCTTC
v_gene: TRBV6-5; len: 12; d_gene: NA; abundance: NA; j_gene: TRBJ2-1; CDR3aa: CASSKQGSGQFF; CDR3nt: TGTGCCAGCAGCAAACAGGGTAGTGGGCAGTTCTTC
v_gene: TRBV5-4; len: 15; d_gene: TRBD2; abundance: NA; j_gene: TRBJ2-2; CDR3aa: CASSLGGRAAGELFF; CDR3nt: TGTGCCAGCAGCTTGGGAGGGAGGGCAGCCGGGGAGCTGTTTTTT
v_gene: TRBV7-8; len: 15; d_gene: TRBD1; abundance: NA; j_gene: TRBJ1-2; CDR3aa: CASSERTGPPYGYTF; CDR3nt: TGTGCCAGCAGCGAAAGGACAGGGCCGCCCTATGGCTACACCTTC
v_gene: TRBV15; len: 16; d_gene: NA; abundance: NA; j_gene: TRBJ2-1; CDR3aa: CATSRDWAFGSTEQFF; CDR3nt: TGTGCCACCAGCAGAGATTGGGCTTTCGGATCCACTGAGCAGTTCTTC
v_gene: TRBV7-2; len: 12; d_gene: NA; abundance: NA; j_gene: TRBJ1-1; CDR3aa: CASGAGDTEAFF; CDR3nt: TGTGCCAGCGGGGCTGGGGACACTGAAGCTTTCTTT
v_gene: TRBV28; len: 14; d_gene: NA; abundance: NA; j_gene: TRBJ2-1; CDR3aa: CASSPGDLYNEQFF; CDR3nt: TGTGCCAGCAGCCCCGGGGACCTATACAATGAGCAGTTCTTC
v_gene: TRBV9; len: 17; d_gene: TRBD1; abundance: NA; j_gene: TRBJ1-2; CDR3aa: CASSSSTQGARRDGYTF; CDR3nt: TGTGCCAGCAGCTCTTCCACTCAGGGGGCGCGGCGGGATGGCTACACCTTC
v_gene: TRBV19; len: 14; d_gene: NA; abundance: NA; j_gene: TRBJ2-3; CDR3aa: CASSIGRGPDTQYF; CDR3nt: TGTGCCAGTAGTATAGGGCGGGGACCGGATACGCAGTATTTT
v_gene: TRBV19; len: 14; d_gene: TRBD1; abundance: NA; j_gene: TRBJ1-6; CDR3aa: CASSPGTDNSPLHF; CDR3nt: TGTGCCAGTTCTCCCGGGACAGATAATTCACCCCTCCACTTT
v_gene: TRBV15; len: 15; d_gene: NA; abundance: NA; j_gene: TRBJ1-5; CDR3aa: CATSRALNSNQPQHF; CDR3nt: TGTGCCACCAGCAGAGCCCTTAATAGCAATCAGCCCCAGCATTTT
v_gene: TRBV28; len: 12; d_gene: NA; abundance: once; j_gene: TRBJ2-5; CDR3aa: CASKGYQETQYF; CDR3nt: TGTGCCAGCAAAGGGTACCAAGAGACCCAGTACTTC
v_gene: TRBV7-9; len: 16; d_gene: NA; abundance: NA; j_gene: TRBJ1-3; CDR3aa: CASSLDTGISGNTIYF; CDR3nt: TGTGCCAGCAGCCTAGACACAGGGATCTCTGGAAACACCATATATTTT
v_gene: TRBV28; len: 11; d_gene: NA; abundance: NA; j_gene: TRBJ2-5; CDR3aa: CASSLGETQYF; CDR3nt: TGTGCCAGCAGTTTAGGAGAGACCCAGTACTTC
v_gene: TRBV9; len: 14; d_gene: TRBD1; abundance: NA; j_gene: TRBJ1-4; CDR3aa: CASSARTGGEKLFF; CDR3nt: TGTGCCAGCAGCGCCAGGACAGGAGGTGAAAAACTGTTTTTT
v_gene: TRBV6-1; len: 12; d_gene: NA; abundance: NA; j_gene: TRBJ1-2; CDR3aa: CASATVNYGYTF; CDR3nt: TGTGCCAGCGCTACAGTTAACTATGGCTACACCTTC
v_gene: TRBV19; len: 12; d_gene: TRBD1; abundance: NA; j_gene: TRBJ2-7; CDR3aa: CASRDRGYEQYF; CDR3nt: TGTGCCAGTAGGGACAGGGGCTACGAGCAGTACTTC